The next 19 T cell receptor beta chains were all read from a single sample in a study of blood T cell repertoires in COVID-19. The method was immunoSEQ multiplex PCR; TCRdb's version includes in-frame clones alone and lacks a portion of them. The profile shows some 230,000 clones, about 80% of them singletons. Material: peripheral blood. The receptors were sampled from a woman in her twenties or thirties who had recovered from COVID-19.

The chain recombines TRBV29-1 with TRBJ2-1; 14 positions match TRBD2. Germline CDR1 is SQVTM and CDR2 is ANQGSEA. The CDR3 covers 17 residues. The V segment lost 6 bases and the J segment 7 bases; nucleotides outside the gene matches: 14. The CDR3 DNA sequence: TGCAGCGTGGGGGGAGGCGGGACTAGCGGGAGTATTAATGAGCAGTTCTTC. Amino acid sequence: CSVGGGGTSGSINEQFF.

This clone occurred once. V gene TRBV6-5 combines with J gene TRBJ2-3, with 13 positions matching TRBD2. Germline lookup yields CDR1 MNHEY and CDR2 SVGAGI. V shed 6 bases, J shed 0 bases, and the junction held 0 bases outside the gene matches. The CDR3 sequence is 15 residues long. CDR3 loop: CASRTSGRSTDTQYF. The CDR3, as DNA: TGTGCCAGCAGGACTAGCGGGAGGAGCACAGATACGCAGTATTTT.

The J gene is TRBJ2-3, the V gene TRBV19; the D is unclear. Germline CDR1 reads LNHDA; CDR2 reads SQIVND (reference sequence). V lost 8 bases and J lost 4, with 19 bases in between. The CDR3 has 15 residues. The DNA of the CDR3 is TGTGCCAGTGCCTTTCGGAGTTCTATCTCAGATACGCAGTATTTT. Its protein is CASAFRSSISDTQYF. Variable domain in full (rest from reference TRBV19 and TRBJ2-3): DGGITQSPKYLFRKEGQNVTLSCEQNLNHDAMYWYRQDPGQGLRLIYYSQIVNDFQKGDIAEGYSVSREKKESFPLTVTSAQKNPTAFYLCASAFRSSISDTQYFGPGTRLTVL.

The V gene is TRBV6-6, the J gene TRBJ1-5; D is possibly TRBD1 (6 bases). The CDR3 runs 15 residues. The germline CDR1 and CDR2 sequences are MNHNY and SVGAGI (reference sequence). Trimming left V 5 bases short and J 5 bases short, with 16 bases between. The CDR3 is CASSVTWTDDQPQHF. CDR3 bases: TGTGCCAGCAGTGTAACATGGACAGATGATCAGCCCCAGCATTTT.

The chain recombines TRBV7-3 with TRBJ1-6; TRBD1 matches at 9 bases. The CDR3 is made up of 17 amino acids. CDR1 is SGHTA and CDR2 is FQGTGA in the germline V gene. J lost 7 bases, V lost 5 bases, and 12 bases had no gene match. CDR3 DNA: TGTGCCAGCAGCAGACCCCACAGGGGGCCTAAGAATTCACCCCTCCACTTT. Protein product: CASSRPHRGPKNSPLHF.

The chain links TRBV5-1 to TRBJ2-7; TRBD2 agrees at 10 bases. The V gene's germline CDR1 is SGHRS and CDR2 YFSETQ. The CDR3 is 18 residues long. The V segment lost 0 bases and the J segment 4 bases; nucleotides outside the gene matches: 13. The CDR3 DNA reads as TGCGCCAGCAGCTTGGTCAAGCGGGAGGGCCTCGGAGGTTACGAGCAGTACTTC. It codes for CASSLVKREGLGGYEQYF.

The chain combines TRBV5-4 with TRBJ2-1; 7 bases are shared with TRBD2. V was pared by 4 bases and J by 4 bases, with 11 bases of the junction left unmatched. CDR1 is SGHNT, CDR2 YYREEE, per germline (reference sequence). The CDR3 totals 16 residues. This CDR3 is CASSPGGSGLYNEQFF. The DNA of the CDR3 is TGTGCCAGCAGCCCGGGAGGTAGCGGGCTTTACAATGAGCAGTTCTTC.

The genes are TRBV28 and TRBJ1-4; maybe TRBD1 (6 bases). CDR1 and CDR2 from the germline V gene are MDHEN and SYDVKM. Trimming took off 10 bases at V and 7 bases at J, with 22 bases between the two ends. The CDR3 contains 15 residues. The CDR3 here is CATYGAWGLGEKLFF. The CDR3 nucleotides are TGTGCCACCTACGGAGCATGGGGGCTTGGTGAAAAACTGTTTTTT.

The chain joins TRBV9 to TRBJ2-3, with a tentative D call TRBD1 (6 bases). V lost 2 bases to trimming and J lost 1 base, with 14 bases between them. This CDR3 comprises 16 residues. Germline CDR1 is SGDLS and CDR2 is YYNGEE. The CDR3, as DNA: TGTGCCAGCAGCGTGCTACAGGGTTCGGGCACAGATACGCAGTATTTT. The encoded protein is CASSVLQGSGTDTQYF.

The gene calls are TRBV7-2 and TRBJ2-2, with D possibly TRBD1 on 6 matching bases. CDR1 is SGHTA, CDR2 FQGNSA, per germline. The CDR3 has 17 amino acids. V was pared by 3 bases and J by 0 bases, with 14 bases between. The CDR3 loop is CASSFGQSPANTGELFF. CDR3 DNA sequence: TGTGCCAGCAGCTTCGGACAGTCCCCAGCGAACACCGGGGAGCTGTTTTTT.

The chain recombines TRBV30 with TRBJ2-3; TRBD1 aligns across 8 bases. The V gene's germline CDR1 is GTSNPN and CDR2 SVGIG (reference sequence). This CDR3 comprises 15 residues. Losses at the gene ends were 2 bases for V and 3 bases for J; bases not matched to a gene: 7. This CDR3 reads CAWSMGQGATDTQYF. For the CDR3, the DNA is TGTGCCTGGAGTATGGGGCAGGGGGCTACAGATACGCAGTATTTT.

The rearrangement joins TRBV5-4 to TRBJ2-3, with TRBD2 matching over 9 bases. CDR3 length: 17 residues. From germline, CDR1 is SGHNT and CDR2 YYREEE (reference sequence). Trimming cost V 4 bases and J 3 bases; bases outside gene matches: 12. The CDR3 spells CASSPKGAGGPTDTQYF. In DNA, the CDR3 is TGTGCCAGCAGCCCGAAAGGGGCGGGAGGGCCGACAGATACGCAGTATTTT.

This clone was seen a handful of times. CDR3 DNA sequence: TGTGCCAGCTGGACAGGGGGGCTTAGGAATGGCTACACCTTC. This codes for CASWTGGLRNGYTF. The chain carries TRBV28 and TRBJ1-2; 10 bases agree with TRBD1. From germline, CDR1 is MDHEN and CDR2 SYDVKM. The CDR3 contains 14 residues. Germline trimming cut 8 bases from V and 6 bases from J; bases unmatched to any gene: 9.

The chain joins TRBV29-1 to TRBJ1-1, with 10 bases aligning to TRBD1. This CDR3 region has 13 residues. Germline V gene sequence: CDR1 SQVTM, CDR2 ANQGSEA. V gave up 2 bases and J gave up 5 bases; unmatched junction bases: 2. The CDR3 loop reads CSVERTGGTEAFF. CDR3 sequence (DNA): TGCAGCGTTGAAAGGACAGGGGGAACTGAAGCTTTCTTT.

The chain joins TRBV13 to TRBJ2-7; tentatively, D is TRBD1 (6 bases). Germline V gene sequence: CDR1 PRHDT, CDR2 FYEKMQ (reference sequence). This CDR3 spans 13 amino acids. V was shortened by 1 base and J by 6 bases, with 10 bases between the two germline ends. The CDR3 sequence: CASSLARGAEQYF. CDR3 nucleotide sequence: TGTGCCAGCAGCTTAGCCAGGGGAGCCGAGCAGTACTTC.

As DNA, the CDR3 is TGTGCCAGCAGCCCACAGGGAGACTATGGCTACACCTTC. Its translation: CASSPQGDYGYTF. V is TRBV7-3 and J is TRBJ1-2; a possible D gene is TRBD1 (6 bases). The CDR3 has 13 residues. Germline V gene lookup returns CDR1 SGHTA and CDR2 FQGTGA. Trimming left V 5 bases short and J 3 bases short, with 10 bases between.

The V gene is TRBV10-1, the J gene TRBJ2-1; tentative D call: TRBD2 (5 bases). The CDR3 has 12 residues. V was shortened by 2 bases and J by 9 bases, with 8 bases between the two germline ends. Germline-derived CDR1 and CDR2 are WNHNN and SYGVQD (reference sequence). The chain's CDR3 is CASSEGLGEQFF. In DNA form, the CDR3 reads TGCGCCAGCAGTGAGGGACTCGGTGAGCAGTTCTTC.

CDR3 coding DNA: TGTGCCAGCAGCCAAGAAGTGTACGGGGACGAGCAGTACTTC. This gives the protein CASSQEVYGDEQYF. The chain employs TRBV14 and TRBJ2-7; a weak D match, TRBD2 (5 bases). Trimming cost V 0 bases and J 5 bases, with 11 bases left between them. The CDR3 length is 14 residues. The germline V gene has CDR1 SGHDN and CDR2 FVKESK.

The chain links TRBV3-1 (or the pseudogene TRBV3-2) to TRBJ2-1, with D maybe TRBD1 (5 bases). The CDR3 has 18 residues. Trimming left V 5 bases short and J 0 bases short, with 20 bases between. Germline V gives CDR1 LGHDT, CDR2 YNNKEL (reference sequence). In nucleotides, the CDR3 is TGTGCCAGCAGCAAAAGGCAGGGCGCCTCTAGCTCCTACAATGAGCAGTTCTTC. It translates to CASSKRQGASSSYNEQFF.